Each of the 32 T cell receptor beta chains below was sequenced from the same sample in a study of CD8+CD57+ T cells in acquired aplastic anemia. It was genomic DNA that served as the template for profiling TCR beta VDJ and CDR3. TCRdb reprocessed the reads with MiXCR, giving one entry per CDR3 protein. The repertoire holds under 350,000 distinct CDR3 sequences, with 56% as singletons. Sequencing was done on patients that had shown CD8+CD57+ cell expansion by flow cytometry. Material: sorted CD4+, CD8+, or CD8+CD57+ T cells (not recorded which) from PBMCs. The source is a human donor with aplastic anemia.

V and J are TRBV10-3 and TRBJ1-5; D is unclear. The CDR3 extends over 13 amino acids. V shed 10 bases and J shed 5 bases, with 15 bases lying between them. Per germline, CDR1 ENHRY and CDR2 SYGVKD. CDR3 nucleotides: TGTGCCACTTCCCGGACGGATGATCAGCCCCAGCATTTT. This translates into CATSRTDDQPQHF.

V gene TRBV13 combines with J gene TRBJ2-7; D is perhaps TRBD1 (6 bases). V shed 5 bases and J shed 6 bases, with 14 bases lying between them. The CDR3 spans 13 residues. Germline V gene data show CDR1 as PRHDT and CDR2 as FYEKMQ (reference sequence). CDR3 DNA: TGTGCCAGCAGCCCCCTAACAGGGTTCGAGCAGTACTTC. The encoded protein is CASSPLTGFEQYF.

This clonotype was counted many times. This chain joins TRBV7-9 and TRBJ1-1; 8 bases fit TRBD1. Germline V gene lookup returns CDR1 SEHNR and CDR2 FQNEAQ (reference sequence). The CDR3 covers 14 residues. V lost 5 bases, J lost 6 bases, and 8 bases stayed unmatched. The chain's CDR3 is CASSRSGGAPEAFF. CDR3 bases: TGTGCCAGCAGCCGATCAGGGGGCGCCCCTGAAGCTTTCTTT.

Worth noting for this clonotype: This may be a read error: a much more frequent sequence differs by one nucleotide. The DNA of the CDR3 is TGTGCCAGCATCCAAGTGGGGCTAGCGGGGGGTAGGGAGACCCAGTACTTC. This gives the protein CASIQVGLAGGRETQYF. The rearrangement joins TRBV3-1 to TRBJ2-5, with 11 bases that match TRBD2. CDR1 is LGHDT, CDR2 YNNKEL, per germline (reference sequence). The CDR3 consists of 17 residues.

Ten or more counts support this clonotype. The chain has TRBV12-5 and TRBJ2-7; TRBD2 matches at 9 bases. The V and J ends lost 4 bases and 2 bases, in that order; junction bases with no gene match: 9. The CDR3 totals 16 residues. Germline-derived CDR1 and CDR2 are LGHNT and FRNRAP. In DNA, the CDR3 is TGTGCTAGTGGTTCGACCCTTAGCGGGAGACCCTACGAGCAGTACTTC. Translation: CASGSTLSGRPYEQYF.

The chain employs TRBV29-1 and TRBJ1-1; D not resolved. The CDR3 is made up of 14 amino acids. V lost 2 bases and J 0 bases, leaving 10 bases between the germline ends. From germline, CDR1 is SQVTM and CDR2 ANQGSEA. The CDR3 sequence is CSVESVGVNTEAFF. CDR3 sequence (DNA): TGCAGCGTTGAATCTGTCGGGGTGAACACTGAAGCTTTCTTT.

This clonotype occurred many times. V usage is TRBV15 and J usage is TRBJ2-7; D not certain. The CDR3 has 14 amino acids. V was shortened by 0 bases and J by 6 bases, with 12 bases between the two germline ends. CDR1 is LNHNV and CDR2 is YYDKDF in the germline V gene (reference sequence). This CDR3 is CATSRDKRQPEQYF. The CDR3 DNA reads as TGTGCCACCAGCAGAGATAAAAGGCAGCCCGAGCAGTACTTC.

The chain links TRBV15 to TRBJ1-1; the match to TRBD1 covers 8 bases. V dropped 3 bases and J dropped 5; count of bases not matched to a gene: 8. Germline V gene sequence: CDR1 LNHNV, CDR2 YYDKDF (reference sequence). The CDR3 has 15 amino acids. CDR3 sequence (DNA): TGTGCCACCAGCAGCCGACGGACAGGGTCAACTGAAGCTTTCTTT. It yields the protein CATSSRRTGSTEAFF.

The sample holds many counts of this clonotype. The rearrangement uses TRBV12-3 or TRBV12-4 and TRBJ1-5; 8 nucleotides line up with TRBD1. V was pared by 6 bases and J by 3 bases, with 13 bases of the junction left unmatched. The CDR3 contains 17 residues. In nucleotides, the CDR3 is TGTGCCAGCAGCACCGGCTTGGGACAGGCGAACAATCAGCCCCAGCATTTT. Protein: CASSTGLGQANNQPQHF.

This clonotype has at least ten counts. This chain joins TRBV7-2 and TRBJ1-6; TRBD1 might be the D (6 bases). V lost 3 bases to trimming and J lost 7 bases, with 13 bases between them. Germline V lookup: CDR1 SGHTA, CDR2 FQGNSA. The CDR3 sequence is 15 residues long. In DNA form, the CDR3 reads TGTGCCAGCAGCTTCCCAGGGGCCAGGAATTCACCCCTCCACTTT. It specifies CASSFPGARNSPLHF.

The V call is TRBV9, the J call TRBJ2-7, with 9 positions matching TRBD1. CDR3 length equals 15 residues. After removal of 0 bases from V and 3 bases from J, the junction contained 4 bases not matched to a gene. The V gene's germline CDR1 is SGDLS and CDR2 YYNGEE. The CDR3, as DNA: TGTGCCAGCAGCGTAGGTGGGACAGGGATCTACGAGCAGTACTTC. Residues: CASSVGGTGIYEQYF.

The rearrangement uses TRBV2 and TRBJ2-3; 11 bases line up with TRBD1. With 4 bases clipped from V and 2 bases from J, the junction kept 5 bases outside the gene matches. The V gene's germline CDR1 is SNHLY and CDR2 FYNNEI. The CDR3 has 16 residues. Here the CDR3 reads CASSGDRGALTDTQYF. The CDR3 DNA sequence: TGTGCCAGCAGTGGGGACAGGGGGGCCCTCACAGATACGCAGTATTTT.

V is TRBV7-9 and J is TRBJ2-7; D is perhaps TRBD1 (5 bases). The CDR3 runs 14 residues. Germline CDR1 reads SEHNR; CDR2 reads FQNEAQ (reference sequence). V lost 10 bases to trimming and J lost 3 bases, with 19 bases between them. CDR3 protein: CATGLATVYYEQYF. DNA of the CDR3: TGTGCCACCGGGTTGGCGACAGTATACTACGAGCAGTACTTC.

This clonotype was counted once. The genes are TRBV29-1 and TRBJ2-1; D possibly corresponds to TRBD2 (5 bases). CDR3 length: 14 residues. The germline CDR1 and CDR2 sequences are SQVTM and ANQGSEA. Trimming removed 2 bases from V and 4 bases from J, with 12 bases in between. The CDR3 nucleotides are TGCAGCGTTGAACCAAGCGGAGCTTACAATGAGCAGTTCTTC. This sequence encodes CSVEPSGAYNEQFF.

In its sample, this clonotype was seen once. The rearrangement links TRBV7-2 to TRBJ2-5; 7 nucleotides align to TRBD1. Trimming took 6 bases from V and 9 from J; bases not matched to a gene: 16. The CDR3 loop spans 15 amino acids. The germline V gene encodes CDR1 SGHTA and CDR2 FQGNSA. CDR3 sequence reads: CASSPMDRLNQPQYF. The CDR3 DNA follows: TGTGCCAGCAGTCCTATGGACAGGTTGAATCAGCCCCAGTACTTC.

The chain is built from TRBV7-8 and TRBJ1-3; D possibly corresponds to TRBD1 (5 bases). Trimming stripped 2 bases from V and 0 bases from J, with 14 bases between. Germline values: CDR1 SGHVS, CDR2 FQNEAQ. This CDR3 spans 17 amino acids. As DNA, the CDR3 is TGTGCCAGCAGCTTAAAGAGGGGAAAGGACTCTGGAAACACCATATATTTT. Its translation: CASSLKRGKDSGNTIYF.

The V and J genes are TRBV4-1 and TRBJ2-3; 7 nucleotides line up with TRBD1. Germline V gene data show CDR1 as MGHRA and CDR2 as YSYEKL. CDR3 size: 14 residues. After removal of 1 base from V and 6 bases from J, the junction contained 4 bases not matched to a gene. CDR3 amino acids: CASSQGTTGDTQYF. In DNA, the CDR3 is TGCGCCAGCAGCCAAGGTACGACAGGGGATACGCAGTATTTT.

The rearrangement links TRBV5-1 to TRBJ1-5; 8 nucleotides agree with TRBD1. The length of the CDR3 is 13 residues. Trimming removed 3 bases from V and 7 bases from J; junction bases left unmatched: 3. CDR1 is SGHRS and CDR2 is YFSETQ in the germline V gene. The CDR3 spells CASSSTGAQPQHF. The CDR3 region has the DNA TGCGCCAGCAGCTCGACAGGGGCCCAGCCCCAGCATTTT.

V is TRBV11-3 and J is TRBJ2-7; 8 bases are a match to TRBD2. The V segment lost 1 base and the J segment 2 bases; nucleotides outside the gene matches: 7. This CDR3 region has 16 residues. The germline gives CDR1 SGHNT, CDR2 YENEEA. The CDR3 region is CASSLASSGPTYEQYF. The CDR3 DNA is TGTGCCAGCAGCTTAGCCTCTAGCGGGCCTACCTACGAGCAGTACTTC.

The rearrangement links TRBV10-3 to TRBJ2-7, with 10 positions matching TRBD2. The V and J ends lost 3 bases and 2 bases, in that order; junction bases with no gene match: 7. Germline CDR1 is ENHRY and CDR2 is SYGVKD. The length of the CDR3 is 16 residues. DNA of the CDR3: TGTGCCATCAGTGACAACTTAGCGGGAGGTCCCTACGAGCAGTACTTC. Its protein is CAISDNLAGGPYEQYF.

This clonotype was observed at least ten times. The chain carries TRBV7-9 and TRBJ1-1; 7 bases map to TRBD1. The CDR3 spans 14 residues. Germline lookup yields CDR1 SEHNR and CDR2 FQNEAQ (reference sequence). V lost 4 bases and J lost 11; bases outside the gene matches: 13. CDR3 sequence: CASSSTRGGEAAFF. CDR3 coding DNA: TGTGCCAGCAGCTCAACCAGGGGGGGCGAGGCGGCTTTCTTT.

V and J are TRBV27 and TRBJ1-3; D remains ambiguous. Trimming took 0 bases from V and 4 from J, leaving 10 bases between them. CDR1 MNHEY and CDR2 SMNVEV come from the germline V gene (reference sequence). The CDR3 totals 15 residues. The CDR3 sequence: CASSLSRVKGNTIYF. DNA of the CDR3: TGTGCCAGCAGTTTATCAAGGGTTAAGGGAAACACCATATATTTT.

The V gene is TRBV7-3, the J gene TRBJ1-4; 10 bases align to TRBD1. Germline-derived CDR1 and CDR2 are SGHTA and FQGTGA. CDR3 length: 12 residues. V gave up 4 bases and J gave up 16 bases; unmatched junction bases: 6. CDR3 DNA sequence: TGTGCCAGCAGCTGGGGACAGGGGTTACCGTTTTTT. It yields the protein CASSWGQGLPFF.

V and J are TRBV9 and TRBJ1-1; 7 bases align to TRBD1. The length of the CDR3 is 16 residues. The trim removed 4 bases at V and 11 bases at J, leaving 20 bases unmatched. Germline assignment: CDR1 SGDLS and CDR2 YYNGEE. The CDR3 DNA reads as TGTGCCAGCAGCTCTTTCTTCGACAGGGATTCGGTGAAGGCTTTCTTT. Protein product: CASSSFFDRDSVKAFF.

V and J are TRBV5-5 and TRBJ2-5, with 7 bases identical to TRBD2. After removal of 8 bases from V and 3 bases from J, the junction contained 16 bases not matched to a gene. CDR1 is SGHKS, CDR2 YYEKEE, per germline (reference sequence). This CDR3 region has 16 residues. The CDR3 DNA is TGTGCCAGTAGCCTTGGACTAGGGAGAGTCGAAGAGACCCAGTACTTC. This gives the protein CASSLGLGRVEETQYF.

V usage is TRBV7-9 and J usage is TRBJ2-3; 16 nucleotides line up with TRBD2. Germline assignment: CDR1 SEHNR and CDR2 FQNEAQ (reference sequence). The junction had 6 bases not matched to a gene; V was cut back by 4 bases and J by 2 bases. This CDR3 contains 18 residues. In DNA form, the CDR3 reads TGTGCCAGCAGCTCGGGACTAGCGGGAGGGCCGTCCACAGATACGCAGTATTTT. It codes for CASSSGLAGGPSTDTQYF.

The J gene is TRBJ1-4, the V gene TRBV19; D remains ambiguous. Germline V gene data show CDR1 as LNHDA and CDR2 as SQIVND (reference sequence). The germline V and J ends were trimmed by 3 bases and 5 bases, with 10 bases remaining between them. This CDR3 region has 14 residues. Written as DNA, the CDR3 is TGTGCCAGTAGTATCCGGGGATTCAATGAAAAACTGTTTTTT. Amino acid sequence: CASSIRGFNEKLFF.

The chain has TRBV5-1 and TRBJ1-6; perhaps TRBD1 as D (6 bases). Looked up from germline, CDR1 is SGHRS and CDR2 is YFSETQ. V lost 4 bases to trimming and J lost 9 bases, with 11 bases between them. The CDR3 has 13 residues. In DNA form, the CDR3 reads TGCGCCAGCAGCACAGGACAGAGTTCACCCCTCCACTTT. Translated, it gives CASSTGQSSPLHF.

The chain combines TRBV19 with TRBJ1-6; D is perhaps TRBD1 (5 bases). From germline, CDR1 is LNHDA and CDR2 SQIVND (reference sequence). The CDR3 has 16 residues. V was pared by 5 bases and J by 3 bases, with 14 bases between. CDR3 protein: CASSGTRVNYNSPLHF. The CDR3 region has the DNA TGTGCCAGTAGTGGTACCAGGGTGAACTATAATTCACCCCTCCACTTT.

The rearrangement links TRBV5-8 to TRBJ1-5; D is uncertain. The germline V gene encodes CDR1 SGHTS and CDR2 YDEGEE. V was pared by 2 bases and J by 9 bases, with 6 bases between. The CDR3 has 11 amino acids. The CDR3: CASSFGAPQHF. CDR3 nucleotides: TGTGCCAGCAGCTTTGGAGCGCCCCAGCATTTT.

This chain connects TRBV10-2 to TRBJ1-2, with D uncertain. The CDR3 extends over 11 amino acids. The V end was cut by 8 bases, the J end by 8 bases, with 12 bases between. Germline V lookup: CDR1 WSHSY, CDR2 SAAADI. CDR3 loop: CASHSGGGYTF. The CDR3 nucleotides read TGCGCCAGCCACAGCGGCGGAGGCTACACCTTC.

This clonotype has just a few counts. CDR3 sequence: CAINELATDTQYF. The CDR3, as DNA: TGTGCCATCAACGAACTAGCCACAGATACGCAGTATTTT. The chain couples TRBV10-3 to TRBJ2-3, with a possible D match to TRBD2 (6 bases). Between the trimmed V and J ends, which lost 7 bases and 2 bases, there was a span of 10 bases. The CDR3 spans 13 residues. CDR1 and CDR2 from the germline V gene are ENHRY and SYGVKD.